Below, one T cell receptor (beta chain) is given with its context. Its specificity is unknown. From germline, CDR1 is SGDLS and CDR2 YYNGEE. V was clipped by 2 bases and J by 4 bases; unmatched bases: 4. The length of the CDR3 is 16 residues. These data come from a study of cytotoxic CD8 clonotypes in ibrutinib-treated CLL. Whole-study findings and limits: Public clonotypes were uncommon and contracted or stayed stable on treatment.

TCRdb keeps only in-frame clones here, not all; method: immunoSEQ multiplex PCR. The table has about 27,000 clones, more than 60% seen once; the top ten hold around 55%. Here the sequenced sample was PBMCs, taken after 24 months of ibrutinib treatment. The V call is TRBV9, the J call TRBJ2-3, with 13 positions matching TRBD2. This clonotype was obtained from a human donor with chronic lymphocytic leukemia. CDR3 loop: CASSVGLAGAADTQYF. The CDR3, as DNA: TGTGCCAGCAGCGTCGGACTAGCGGGGGCCGCAGATACGCAGTATTTT.